The 21 T cell receptor beta chains given below trace back to one sample, sequenced in a study of regulatory T cells in long-lasting Graves disease. iRepertoire HTBI primers and Arm-PCR of CDR3 regions built TCR beta libraries. MiXCR was run by TCRdb on the multiplex PCR reads, yielding one entry per CDR3 protein. The sample consists of 350,000 to 550,000 distinct CDR3 sequences, 15% of them appearing once. Time point noted: newly diagnosed GD, antithyroid drugs for less than 3 months. Following extraction of RNA from PBMCs, that RNA was used to make the TCR library. These data were also filed under a second study, of T cells in Graves' hyperthyroidism and ophthalmopathy.

This material consisted of peripheral blood mononuclear cells (PBMCs), taken at new diagnosis, from a patient treated with antithyroid drugs. These receptors were taken from a woman younger than 45 with Graves disease.

V and J are TRBV5-6 and TRBJ1-2; no definite D call. The germline V gene encodes CDR1 SGHDT and CDR2 YYEEEE. This CDR3 spans 13 amino acids. The V end was cut by 3 bases, the J end by 8 bases, with 14 bases between. The CDR3 DNA follows: TGTGCCAGCAGCTCACCGTTGGCCCCGGGCTACACCTTC. Protein: CASSSPLAPGYTF.

The chain employs TRBV6-1 and TRBJ1-6; tentative D call: TRBD1 (5 bases). Deletions cut 4 bases from V and 4 bases from J, with 5 bases between. This CDR3 spans 13 amino acids. The germline V gene encodes CDR1 MNHNS and CDR2 SASEGT. The CDR3 is CASSGGYNSPLHF. DNA of the CDR3: TGTGCCAGCAGTGGGGGGTATAATTCACCCCTCCACTTT.

This clonotype was seen more than once but under ten times. V and J are TRBV10-3 and TRBJ2-1, with 8 bases that match TRBD2. Germline CDR1 and CDR2: ENHRY and SYGVKD. CDR3 length equals 12 residues. The V gene end was trimmed by 10 bases and the J gene end by 6 bases; junction bases not matched to a gene: 5. The CDR3 here is CATQGTSNEQFF. DNA for the CDR3: TGTGCCACCCAGGGGACTAGCAATGAGCAGTTCTTC.

Ten or more counts support this clonotype. This CDR3 reads CASSLTGLHSDTQYF. CDR3 in DNA: TGTGCCAGCAGCTTAACGGGACTCCACTCAGATACGCAGTATTTT. The V and J genes are TRBV7-3 and TRBJ2-3; D may be TRBD2 (6 bases). V was trimmed by 0 bases and J by 4 bases, leaving 11 bases between them. Germline CDR1 is SGHTA and CDR2 is FQGTGA. This CDR3 region has 15 residues.

This clonotype was detected only a few times. The chain links TRBV24-1 to TRBJ1-5; TRBD1 is a possible D gene (5 bases). Trimming cost V 7 bases and J 2 bases, with 17 bases left between them. The CDR3 runs 16 residues. Looked up from germline, CDR1 is KGHDR and CDR2 is SFDVKD. In nucleotides, the CDR3 is TGTGCCACCAGCCGCGGTGGGGGGGTTGGCAATCAGCCCCAGCATTTT. Translated, it gives CATSRGGGVGNQPQHF.

In its sample, this clonotype was seen many times. The junction departs from the called germline gene at one end, perhaps through a read error. The chain joins TRBV24-1 to TRBJ1-1, with D possibly being TRBD1 (5 bases). Germline V gives CDR1 KGHDR, CDR2 SFDVKD. CDR3 length: 12 residues. Here the CDR3 reads CATGTGGTETFF. CDR3 nucleotides: TGTGCCACCGGGACGGGGGGAACTGAAACTTTCTTT.

The chain combines TRBV3-1 with TRBJ2-3; 7 nucleotides match TRBD2. Unmatched junction bases numbered 3, after V lost 0 bases and J lost 0 bases. CDR1 and CDR2 (germline): LGHDT, YNNKEL (reference sequence). The CDR3 totals 16 residues. CDR3 sequence reads: CASSQDWTRSTDTQYF. The CDR3 nucleotides read TGTGCCAGCAGCCAAGATTGGACTAGGAGCACAGATACGCAGTATTTT.

This clonotype was counted at least ten times. The gene calls are TRBV20-1 and TRBJ2-7; D uncertain. Germline V gene data show CDR1 as DFQATT and CDR2 as SNEGSKA (reference sequence). The CDR3 loop spans 13 amino acids. The V gene lost 2 bases and the J gene lost 0 bases, with 8 bases spanning the gap. CDR3 nucleotide sequence: TGCAGTGCTAGACCGGTTGACTCCTACGAGCAGTACTTC. This gives the protein CSARPVDSYEQYF.

Concerning this clonotype: This may be a read error, as it is one base from a much larger clone. As DNA, the CDR3 is TGTGCCAGCTCTGGAGACGGGATCGCCTACAATGAGCAGTACTTC. Amino acid sequence: CASSGDGIAYNEQYF. The J gene is TRBJ2-1, the V gene TRBV18; tentative D call: TRBD2 (5 bases). TRBJ2-7 matches the DNA end more closely, so the J call is doubtful. Germline V gives CDR1 KGHSH, CDR2 LQKENI. CDR3 length: 15 amino acids.

Ten or more counts support this clonotype. The chain combines TRBV6-1 with TRBJ1-2; TRBD1 might be the D (6 bases). The CDR3 runs 13 residues. CDR1 is MNHNS, CDR2 SASEGT, per germline. Trimming stripped 6 bases from V and 8 bases from J, with 16 bases between. The CDR3 spells CASSSRGVGGYTF. The CDR3 region has the DNA TGTGCCAGCAGCTCGAGGGGGGTAGGAGGCTACACCTTC.

This clonotype was seen a handful of times. The genes are TRBV20-1 and TRBJ2-1, with 11 bases aligning to TRBD2. This CDR3 region has 14 residues. V shed 5 bases and J 4 bases; nucleotides not matched to a gene: 4. Looked up from germline, CDR1 is DFQATT and CDR2 is SNEGSKA (reference sequence). This chain's CDR3 is CSAGGLAAYNEQFF. The DNA for the CDR3 is TGCAGTGCTGGGGGACTAGCGGCATACAATGAGCAGTTCTTC.

This clonotype was observed many times. Here the CDR3 reads CASSLRGYEQFF. The CDR3 region has the DNA TGCGCCAGCAGCTTGCGGGGATATGAGCAGTTCTTC. J is TRBJ2-1 and V is TRBV5-1; D is perhaps TRBD2 (5 bases). V was trimmed by 1 base and J by 8 bases, leaving 7 bases between them. Germline CDR1 SGHRS, CDR2 YFSETQ. The length of the CDR3 is 12 residues.

In this sample, this clonotype turned up once. The V gene is TRBV6-5, the J gene TRBJ1-4; the match to TRBD1 covers 7 bases. With 0 bases clipped from V and 0 bases from J, the junction kept 4 bases outside the gene matches. The germline V gene encodes CDR1 MNHEY and CDR2 SVGAGI. The CDR3 length is 17 residues. The CDR3 DNA is TGTGCCAGCAGTTACTCGGGCAGGGGGACAACTAATGAAAAACTGTTTTTT. It is translated as CASSYSGRGTTNEKLFF.

There are a few counts of this clonotype. A much larger clonotype is one base distant, so this may be a read error. The chain is built from TRBV6-2 or TRBV6-3 and TRBJ2-3, with 9 bases fitting TRBD1. CDR3 size: 15 residues. Germline CDR1 is MNHEY and CDR2 is SVGEGT. In DNA, the CDR3 is TGTGCCAGCAGCTCGGACAGGGGTCAAACAGATGCGCAGTATTTT. Translation gives CASSSDRGQTDAQYF.

There are a few counts of this clonotype. The J gene is TRBJ2-2, the V gene TRBV5-1; a weak D match, TRBD2 (6 bases). Germline assignment: CDR1 SGHRS and CDR2 YFSETQ. The CDR3 contains 18 residues. Trimming shortened V by 4 bases and J by 1 base, and 20 bases separated the two germline ends. The CDR3, as DNA: TGCGCCAGCAGCCCCCAGCCGGGGGTTACCATGAACACCGGGGAGCTGTTTTTT. This codes for CASSPQPGVTMNTGELFF.

This clonotype was picked up a small number of times. The chain uses TRBV14 and TRBJ2-1, with 9 nucleotides matching TRBD1. J gave up 11 bases and V 2 bases, and 10 bases lay outside the gene matches. The CDR3 length is 15 residues. CDR1 SGHDN and CDR2 FVKESK come from the germline V gene. The CDR3, as DNA: TGTGCCAGCAGCCAACCTCCCGGGACAGGGCGTAAGCAGTTCTTC. Translated, it gives CASSQPPGTGRKQFF.

Ten or more counts support this clonotype. CDR3 protein: CASSLRQGLDEKLFF. CDR3 nucleotide sequence: TGTGCCAGCAGCTTACGTCAGGGGCTAGATGAAAAACTGTTTTTT. The chain combines TRBV11-3 with TRBJ1-4, with a tentative D call TRBD1 (6 bases). V was trimmed by 2 bases and J by 6 bases, leaving 13 bases between them. Germline V gene sequence: CDR1 SGHNT, CDR2 YENEEA. The CDR3 loop spans 15 amino acids.

This sequence joins TRBV2 and TRBJ2-1; 7 nucleotides agree with TRBD2. Germline loops: CDR1 SNHLY, CDR2 FYNNEI. The J segment lost 2 bases and the V segment lost 6 bases, leaving 7 bases of the junction unmatched. This CDR3 has 15 residues. DNA of the CDR3: TGTGCCAGCAGAACCCTAGCGGATGCCTACAATGAGCAGTTCTTC. Translation: CASRTLADAYNEQFF.

This clonotype was counted many times. The chain has TRBV20-1 and TRBJ2-3; D might be TRBD2 (6 bases). The CDR3 totals 14 residues. CDR1 and CDR2 from the germline V gene are DFQATT and SNEGSKA (reference sequence). The V end was cut by 6 bases, the J end by 3 bases, with 16 bases between. CDR3 sequence: CSAKEGPGTDTQYF. The CDR3 bases are TGCAGTGCAAAGGAGGGTCCGGGTACAGATACGCAGTATTTT.

This rearrangement joins TRBV9 to TRBJ2-1; 11 nucleotides line up with TRBD2. Per the germline V gene, CDR1 is SGDLS and CDR2 is YYNGEE. V was clipped by 3 bases and J by 6 bases; unmatched bases: 2. The CDR3 totals 14 residues. This chain's CDR3 is CASSATSGINEQFF. In DNA form, the CDR3 reads TGTGCCAGCAGCGCGACTAGCGGGATCAATGAGCAGTTCTTC.

This clonotype was recorded at least ten times. The CDR3 region is CASSLSGYHTDTQYF. For the CDR3, the DNA is TGTGCCAGCAGCCTTAGTGGCTATCACACAGATACGCAGTATTTT. V usage is TRBV7-3 and J usage is TRBJ2-3; no definite D call. This CDR3 has 15 residues. CDR1 is SGHTA, CDR2 FQGTGA, per germline. Trimming cost V 5 bases and J 2 bases, with 14 bases left between them.